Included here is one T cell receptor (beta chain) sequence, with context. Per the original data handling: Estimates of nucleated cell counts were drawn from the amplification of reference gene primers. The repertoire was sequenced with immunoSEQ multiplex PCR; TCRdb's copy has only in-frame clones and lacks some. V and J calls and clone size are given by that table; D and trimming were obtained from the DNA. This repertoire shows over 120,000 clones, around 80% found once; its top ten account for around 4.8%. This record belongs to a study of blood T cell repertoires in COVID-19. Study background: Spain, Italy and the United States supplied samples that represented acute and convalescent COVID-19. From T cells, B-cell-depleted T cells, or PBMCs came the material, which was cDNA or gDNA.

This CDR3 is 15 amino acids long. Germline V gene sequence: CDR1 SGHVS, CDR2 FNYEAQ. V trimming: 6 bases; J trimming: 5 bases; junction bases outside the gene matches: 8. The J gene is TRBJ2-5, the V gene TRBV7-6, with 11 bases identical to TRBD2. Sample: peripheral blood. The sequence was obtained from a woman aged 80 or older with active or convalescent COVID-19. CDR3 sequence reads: CASSLSGGAWETQYF. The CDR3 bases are TGTGCCAGCAGTCTTAGCGGGGGGGCCTGGGAGACCCAGTACTTC.